This T cell receptor beta chain was recovered during a study of T-cell memory formation after mild COVID-19. Turning to the study itself: TCR clusters mostly belonged to single donors. General observations from the study: The SARS-CoV-2 specificity of second-wave clones reaching peak at day 37 remained unverified.

The CDR3 is 15 residues long. In germline, CDR1 is SGHAT, CDR2 FQNNGV. The germline V and J ends were trimmed by 2 bases and 6 bases, with 16 bases remaining between them. This clonotype was counted between two and nine times. No antigen is known for it. Employing constant-segment primers, 5'RACE generated TCR alpha and TCR beta cDNA libraries bearing sample barcodes and UMIs. MiXCR, applied by TCRdb to the 5' RACE reads, yields one record per CDR3 protein. The table records about 110,000 distinct CDR3 sequences, about 15% of them present only once. The rearrangement uses TRBV11-2 and TRBJ1-2; possible D gene TRBD1, 6 bases. The source of this sequence is a man younger than 35 who had mild COVID-19 (a few samples of this study predate the infection). Cell type and time point are not known. The specimen sequenced was PBMCs or a T cell subset sorted from them (not recorded which). The CDR3 loop is CASSLFFGQGNGYTF. The CDR3 DNA sequence: TGTGCCAGCAGCTTATTTTTTGGGCAGGGGAATGGCTACACCTTC.